The source of this T cell receptor (beta chain) is a study of PD-L1 blockade in urothelial cancer. Overall study: Atezolizumab (1,200 mg intravenously every 3 weeks) began around 2014 for patients. The authors examined blood 3 weeks (second dose) and 6 weeks after treatment start. Typically, measured as a median, blood samples had 110,000 to 150,000 T cells.

The assay was immunoSEQ multiplex PCR, and TCRdb's table has in-frame clones only and misses some. The sample shows over 35,000 clones, 80% to 95% of them seen only once. Specified time point: pretreatment peripheral blood. The CDR3 is made up of 16 amino acids. The germline V gene has CDR1 SGHRS and CDR2 YFSETQ. With V trimmed by 0 bases and J by 6 bases, 3 bases remained unmatched. The starting material was PBMCs, obtained around atezolizumab (anti-PD-L1) treatment. The origin of this receptor is a woman aged 60-75 years with urothelial cancer. This chain links TRBV5-1 with TRBJ2-1; 13 nucleotides agree with TRBD2. CDR3 in DNA: TGCGCCAGCAGCTTGGAGGGACTAGCGGGATTCAATGAGCAGTTCTTC. It translates to CASSLEGLAGFNEQFF. Supplemented by reference TRBV5-1 and TRBJ2-1, the full variable domain reads KAGVTQTPRYLIKTRGQQVTLSCSPISGHRSVSWYQQTPGQGLQFLFEYFSETQRNKGNFPGRFSGRQFSNSRSEMNVSTLELGDSALYLCASSLEGLAGFNEQFFGPGTRLTVL.